The TCR beta chain described here comes from a study of blood T cell repertoires in COVID-19. Study-wide background: Acute and convalescent COVID-19 specimens originated in the United States, Italy and Spain.

Repertoires were generated with immunoSEQ multiplex PCR, while TCRdb's copy carries only in-frame clones and drops some. The sample records 250,000 to 350,000 clones, 65% to 85% being singletons. From germline, CDR1 is SGHNT and CDR2 YYREEE (reference sequence). The CDR3 is 17 residues long. V shed 4 bases and J 4 bases; nucleotides not matched to a gene: 11. The material sequenced was peripheral blood. The chain has TRBV5-4 and TRBJ2-6; TRBD1 matches at 7 bases. This TCR was sampled from a woman in her forties or fifties with acute or convalescent COVID-19. The CDR3 nucleotides read TGTGCCAGCAGCCAGACAGGGTCGGTCTCAGGGGCCAACGTCCTGACTTTC. The encoded protein is CASSQTGSVSGANVLTF.